One T cell receptor beta chain is described in this entry. The entry originates in a study of control samples from healthy donors and cancer patients. The CDR3 runs 13 residues. CDR1 and CDR2 from the germline V gene are GTSNPN and SVGIG (reference sequence). Trimming took 2 bases from V and 5 from J; bases not matched to a gene: 5. Only in-frame clones appear in the TCRdb table, and some are missing; sequencing was by immunoSEQ multiplex PCR. The sample has around 130,000 clones, about 83% seen once; the top ten hold 9% to 13%. The chain employs TRBV30 and TRBJ2-7; the match to TRBD1 covers 8 bases. The clonotype was recovered from a man between 25 and 39 years old in good health. The sequencing sample was made of blood. The CDR3 here is CAWSQGTGDEQYF. In DNA, the CDR3 is TGTGCCTGGAGTCAGGGGACAGGAGACGAGCAGTACTTC.